The source of this TCR beta chain is a study of blood T cells in healthy people across ages. Donors each provided around 10 milliliters of peripheral blood. This CDR3 contains 15 residues. Germline V CDR1 and CDR2: MNHNY, SVGAGI (reference sequence). V lost 7 bases, J lost 9 bases, and 22 bases lay in between. The second PCR ran about 6 to 11 cycles with a sample-barcoded 5' primer and J-beta primers. The template-switch adaptor was a 5' adaptor with 12 random nucleotides. It tagged each cDNA molecule. CDR3-containing paired-end reads numbered at least 2.5 million in each sample. In TCRdb, the 5' RACE reads were re-called with MiXCR into one record per CDR3 protein. The data hold hundreds of thousands of distinct CDR3 sequences, with just over 55% observed a single time. A single count supports this clonotype.

The TCR was taken from a man between 40 and 49 years old in good health. The sequenced material came from blood. The rearrangement uses TRBV6-6 and TRBJ2-1; no firm D call. The CDR3 reads CASTRTALQAGEQFF. CDR3 DNA sequence: TGTGCCAGCACGCGGACGGCGTTGCAGGCAGGTGAGCAGTTCTTC.